Presented here are 20 T cell receptor beta chains from one specimen sequenced in a study of blood T cell repertoires in COVID-19. Method: immunoSEQ multiplex PCR; TCRdb's copy keeps in-frame clones and lacks some. The table lists roughly 41,000 clones, more than 75% of them singletons, with around 4.6% in the top ten. The sample consisted of peripheral blood. The receptors were gathered from a human donor in a cohort sampled during active COVID-19.

The chain carries TRBV19 and TRBJ2-7; 8 bases are a match to TRBD1. The V gene's germline CDR1 is LNHDA and CDR2 SQIVND (reference sequence). This CDR3 has 15 amino acids. The V and J ends lost 5 bases and 4 bases, in that order; junction bases with no gene match: 10. The CDR3 loop reads CASSSRQGRLYEQYF. CDR3 sequence (DNA): TGTGCCAGTAGTTCCAGACAGGGGAGATTGTACGAGCAGTACTTC.

The J gene is TRBJ1-5, the V gene TRBV19, with D uncertain. The V end lost 3 bases, the J end lost 7 bases, and 16 bases lay between the germline ends. Germline lookup yields CDR1 LNHDA and CDR2 SQIVND (reference sequence). The CDR3 is 15 amino acids. As DNA, the CDR3 is TGTGCCAGTAGTATCCGGTCCGGGATGGGACAGCCCCAGCATTTT. Translating gives CASSIRSGMGQPQHF.

The chain couples TRBV4-1 to TRBJ2-7; TRBD2 is a possible D gene (6 bases). The CDR3 consists of 16 residues. V lost 0 bases and J lost 2, with 14 bases in between. Germline CDR1 reads MGHRA; CDR2 reads YSYEKL. The CDR3 is CASSQDSRGETYEQYF. CDR3 coding DNA: TGCGCCAGCAGCCAAGACTCGCGGGGTGAAACCTACGAGCAGTACTTC.

The chain recombines TRBV25-1 with TRBJ1-3; D gene uncertain. Germline V gene sequence: CDR1 MGHDK, CDR2 SYGVNS. The V end was cut by 5 bases, the J end by 4 bases, with 9 bases between. CDR3 length: 13 amino acids. The CDR3 spells CASSKSTGNTIYF. The CDR3 DNA sequence: TGTGCCAGCAGTAAGAGCACCGGAAACACCATATATTTT.

This clone was seen only once. This same CDR3 is encoded by further DNA sequences in the sample. V gene TRBV27 combines with J gene TRBJ1-2; D gene ambiguous. The CDR3 loop spans 13 amino acids. Germline loops: CDR1 MNHEY, CDR2 SMNVEV (reference sequence). Trimming took 0 bases from V and 2 from J, leaving 4 bases between them. As DNA, the CDR3 is TGTGCCAGCAGTTTATCTCTAAACTATGGCTACACCTTC. This translates into CASSLSLNYGYTF.

The chain's CDR3 is CASSTGTSGPYEQYF. CDR3 coding DNA: TGTGCCAGTTCGACCGGGACTAGCGGACCTTACGAGCAGTACTTC. The chain joins TRBV27 to TRBJ2-7, with 11 bases fitting TRBD2. The CDR3 consists of 15 residues. V lost 9 bases to trimming and J lost 4 bases; unmatched junction nucleotides: 11. Germline CDR1 MNHEY, CDR2 SMNVEV (reference sequence).

The CDR3 is CASSYVYSGANVLTF. The CDR3 DNA follows: TGTGCCAGCAGTTACGTTTACTCTGGGGCCAACGTCCTGACTTTC. The chain joins TRBV6-2 or TRBV6-3 to TRBJ2-6; no firm D call. Trimming pared 2 bases from V and 0 bases from J, leaving 5 bases between. The V gene's germline CDR1 is MNHEY and CDR2 SVGEGT. The CDR3 extends over 15 amino acids.

V gene TRBV11-2 combines with J gene TRBJ2-1; maybe TRBD2 (6 bases). CDR1 is SGHAT and CDR2 is FQNNGV in the germline V gene. Trimming cost V 8 bases and J 7 bases, with 12 bases left between them. The CDR3 runs to 12 residues. The chain's CDR3 is CASGRQVNEQFF. The CDR3 nucleotides are TGTGCCAGCGGGAGGCAGGTAAATGAGCAGTTCTTC.

The chain employs TRBV1 and TRBJ2-3; the table gives TRBD2 as D, unverified against the DNA. TRBV1 is annotated as a pseudogene. The CDR3 length is 14 residues. The CDR3 loop reads CTSTLSGGTDTQYF. The CDR3 region has the DNA TGCACCAGCACCCTTAGCGGAGGCACAGATACGCAGTATTTT.

This chain links TRBV9 with TRBJ1-1; 7 positions agree with TRBD1. J was trimmed by 4 bases and V by 3 bases; bases with no gene match: 12. Per the germline V gene, CDR1 is SGDLS and CDR2 is YYNGEE. CDR3 length: 16 amino acids. CDR3: CASSAGLQGPGTEAFF. The DNA of the CDR3 is TGTGCCAGCAGCGCGGGCTTACAGGGGCCCGGCACTGAAGCTTTCTTT.

V and J are TRBV5-4 and TRBJ2-7; 8 nucleotides agree with TRBD1. The ends lost 4 bases at V and 7 bases at J; junction bases unmatched: 16. CDR3 length: 16 residues. The germline V gene has CDR1 SGHNT and CDR2 YYREEE (reference sequence). In nucleotides, the CDR3 is TGTGCCAGCAGCCCCCGTCTATGGGGACAGGCGGGGGAGCAGTACTTC. Translating it yields CASSPRLWGQAGEQYF.

Notes on this clone: Different DNA sequences within this sample yield the same CDR3. The V and J genes are TRBV3-1 (or the pseudogene TRBV3-2) and TRBJ1-2; TRBD1 aligns across 9 bases. This CDR3 has 15 residues. With V trimmed by 2 bases and J by 0 bases, 1 base remained unmatched. Germline V lookup: CDR1 LGHDT, CDR2 YNNKEL (reference sequence). CDR3 nucleotide sequence: TGTGCCAGCAGCCAAAGACAGGGGGCTAACTATGGCTACACCTTC. Its translation is CASSQRQGANYGYTF.

The chain recombines TRBV30 with TRBJ2-2, with TRBD2 identical over 11 bases. The CDR3 sequence is 15 residues long. Germline V lookup: CDR1 GTSNPN, CDR2 SVGIG (reference sequence). The trim removed 2 bases at V and 4 bases at J, leaving 3 bases unmatched. Here the CDR3 DNA reads TGTGCCTGGAGTAAAACTAGCGGGAGCACCGGGGAGCTGTTTTTT. Translating it yields CAWSKTSGSTGELFF.

This clone appeared once. The J gene is TRBJ1-2, the V gene TRBV7-2; TRBD1 is a possible D gene (5 bases). Germline V gene sequence: CDR1 SGHTA, CDR2 FQGNSA. Trimming cost V 8 bases and J 8 bases, with 12 bases left between them. The CDR3 is 11 residues long. CDR3 in DNA: TGTGCCAGCGAGCGGGGCGGAGGCTACACCTTC. It encodes CASERGGGYTF.

The chain uses TRBV7-8 and TRBJ1-3; TRBD1 is a possible D gene (5 bases). Trimming left V 5 bases short and J 4 bases short, with 21 bases between. This CDR3 contains 17 residues. The germline V gene encodes CDR1 SGHVS and CDR2 FQNEAQ. This CDR3 is CASSALRWGGAGNTIYF. In DNA form, the CDR3 reads TGTGCCAGCAGCGCGCTACGTTGGGGGGGTGCGGGAAACACCATATATTTT.

With respect to this clone: Other DNA sequences in the sample encode the same CDR3. This rearrangement joins TRBV28 to TRBJ2-1; 7 bases fit TRBD2. The CDR3 totals 17 residues. CDR1 and CDR2 (germline): MDHEN, SYDVKM. Trimming removed 4 bases from V and 3 bases from J; junction bases left unmatched: 12. The DNA of the CDR3 is TGTGCCAGCAGTTCCCGAGGAGCGGGGTCGAACTACAATGAGCAGTTCTTC. Encoded protein: CASSSRGAGSNYNEQFF.

V usage is TRBV4-1 and J usage is TRBJ2-7; D is possibly TRBD2 (5 bases). V lost 0 bases, J lost 0 bases, and 12 bases lay in between. Per the germline V gene, CDR1 is MGHRA and CDR2 is YSYEKL. This CDR3 comprises 16 residues. The CDR3 is CASSQERRASSYEQYF. Here the CDR3 DNA reads TGCGCCAGCAGCCAAGAACGGCGGGCGAGCTCCTACGAGCAGTACTTC.

The gene calls are TRBV12-3 or TRBV12-4 and TRBJ1-1; D unclear. CDR3 size: 13 residues. V was clipped by 2 bases and J by 1 base, with 5 bases between them. The CDR3 nucleotides read TGTGCCAGCAGTTTACCCAGGAACACTGAAGCTTTCTTT. Protein sequence: CASSLPRNTEAFF.

This clone was observed a few times. The rearrangement links TRBV19 to TRBJ1-5; TRBD1 agrees at 7 bases. CDR1 LNHDA and CDR2 SQIVND come from the germline V gene (reference sequence). The CDR3 is made up of 14 amino acids. Germline trimming cut 6 bases from V and 0 bases from J; bases unmatched to any gene: 2. The CDR3 sequence: CASRTGNSNQPQHF. The DNA for the CDR3 is TGTGCCAGTAGGACAGGGAATAGCAATCAGCCCCAGCATTTT.

The chain employs TRBV25-1 and TRBJ2-5, with no clear D. The CDR3 has 16 amino acids. Looked up from germline, CDR1 is MGHDK and CDR2 is SYGVNS. V lost 0 bases, J lost 0 bases, and 11 bases lay in between. The CDR3 DNA reads TGTGCCAGCAGTGAATATCTCACGGGTAACCAAGAGACCCAGTACTTC. It specifies CASSEYLTGNQETQYF.